A single sample gave rise to the 27 T cell receptor beta chains below, sequenced in a study of T cell responses to AZD1222 COVID-19 vaccine. Profiled with immunoSEQ multiplex PCR; TCRdb holds only in-frame clones, not every one. The sample gives about 140,000 clones, approximately 92% of which show up once; around 1.5% is in the top ten. The sample was peripheral blood, taken on day 0 of AZD1222 vaccination. These receptors all stem from an adult in good health.

The chain has TRBV11-2 and TRBJ1-5; D not certain. The CDR3 is 15 amino acids. V shed 4 bases and J shed 4 bases, with 14 bases lying between them. The germline V gene encodes CDR1 SGHAT and CDR2 FQNNGV. CDR3 protein: CASSSSSGYNQPQHF. CDR3 DNA sequence: TGTGCCAGCAGCTCTTCCTCTGGGTATAATCAGCCCCAGCATTTT.

CDR3 protein: CASSRNTNSNQPQHF. CDR3 in DNA: TGTGCCAGCAGTCGAAATACTAATAGCAATCAGCCCCAGCATTTT. The chain combines TRBV6-5 with TRBJ1-5, with unresolved D. V lost 5 bases and J lost 0, with 11 bases in between. Germline CDR1 is MNHEY and CDR2 is SVGAGI. CDR3 length equals 15 residues.

The rearrangement uses TRBV6-5 and TRBJ1-1; D remains unclear. Trimming cost V 8 bases and J 4 bases, with 14 bases left between them. The CDR3 sequence is 13 residues long. The V gene's germline CDR1 is MNHEY and CDR2 SVGAGI. CDR3 in amino acids: CASALTGITEAFF. The CDR3 nucleotides are TGTGCCAGCGCCCTGACTGGAATCACTGAAGCTTTCTTT.

The rearrangement links TRBV5-1 to TRBJ2-5, with a possible D match to TRBD1 (6 bases). From germline, CDR1 is SGHRS and CDR2 YFSETQ. This CDR3 is built from 16 residues. V was clipped by 2 bases and J by 0 bases, with 14 bases between them. Here the CDR3 reads CASSFRAGVNQETQYF. For the CDR3, the DNA is TGCGCCAGCAGCTTCAGGGCAGGGGTCAACCAAGAGACCCAGTACTTC.

V is TRBV5-1 and J is TRBJ1-4, with a weak D call TRBD1 (5 bases). The germline V gene has CDR1 SGHRS and CDR2 YFSETQ. Trimming removed 0 bases at V and 3 bases at J, with 6 bases between. CDR3 length equals 14 residues. CDR3 nucleotides: TGCGCCAGCAGCTTGGGACAGTCTAATGAAAAACTGTTTTTT. Its protein product is CASSLGQSNEKLFF.

This clone was detected a few times. This rearrangement joins TRBV20-1 to TRBJ1-1; no clear D. The CDR3 loop spans 10 amino acids. Germline V gene lookup returns CDR1 DFQATT and CDR2 SNEGSKA (reference sequence). V was pared by 1 base and J by 7 bases, with 4 bases between. As DNA, the CDR3 is TGCAGTGCTAGAGGGGGTGAAGCTTTCTTT. It is translated as CSARGGEAFF.

This clone is labeled as medium-sized (0.01 to 0.1%). The genes are TRBV7-9 and TRBJ2-1, with TRBD2 matching over 12 bases. Trimming took 3 bases from V and 8 from J; bases not matched to a gene: 5. This CDR3 has 15 amino acids. Germline lookup yields CDR1 SEHNR and CDR2 FQNEAQ (reference sequence). The DNA of the CDR3 is TGTGCCAGCAGCTTGACTAGCGGGAGCGGCGATGAGCAGTTCTTC. It yields the protein CASSLTSGSGDEQFF. Based on the CDR3 plus reference TRBV7-9 and TRBJ2-1, the full variable domain is DTGVSQNPRHKITKRGQNVTFRCDPISEHNRLYWYRQTLGQGPEFLTYFQNEAQLEKSRLLSDRFSAERPKGSFSTLEIQRTEQGDSAMYLCASSLTSGSGDEQFFGPGTRLTVL.

The chain links TRBV6-6 to TRBJ2-1, with 9 bases aligning to TRBD1. J gave up 2 bases and V 6 bases, and 5 bases lay outside the gene matches. In germline, CDR1 is MNHNY, CDR2 SVGAGI (reference sequence). The CDR3 is 15 amino acids. The CDR3 region is CASRPGQGTYNEQFF. CDR3 sequence (DNA): TGTGCCAGCAGACCGGGACAGGGTACCTACAATGAGCAGTTCTTC.

The chain employs TRBV5-4 and TRBJ2-5, with 11 bases lining up with TRBD2. Germline V gene data show CDR1 as SGHNT and CDR2 as YYREEE (reference sequence). The CDR3 covers 15 residues. V was clipped by 3 bases and J by 2 bases; unmatched bases: 3. CDR3 residues: CASSYRTSGQETQYF. DNA for the CDR3: TGTGCCAGCAGCTACCGGACTAGCGGGCAAGAGACCCAGTACTTC.

V gene TRBV3-1 (or the pseudogene TRBV3-2) combines with J gene TRBJ2-5, with D perhaps matching TRBD2 (5 bases). Germline V gene data show CDR1 as LGHDT and CDR2 as YNNKEL (reference sequence). The CDR3 covers 14 residues. V was pared by 4 bases and J by 5 bases, with 14 bases between. CDR3 DNA: TGTGCCAGCAGCCCCCGTTCGAGGGTGGAGACCCAGTACTTC. Protein sequence: CASSPRSRVETQYF.

This clone was seen a handful of times. V is TRBV7-2 and J is TRBJ2-7; D could derive from TRBD1 or TRBD2 (5 bases each). The CDR3 consists of 15 residues. Trimming left V 2 bases short and J 3 bases short, with 14 bases between. Per the germline V gene, CDR1 is SGHTA and CDR2 is FQGNSA. The CDR3 reads CASSLSVGPNYEQYF. In DNA form, the CDR3 reads TGTGCCAGCAGCTTATCGGTGGGACCAAACTACGAGCAGTACTTC.

The J gene is TRBJ1-5, the V gene TRBV15; D is undetermined. Trimming removed 0 bases from V and 0 bases from J, with 6 bases in between. The germline V gene encodes CDR1 LNHNV and CDR2 YYDKDF (reference sequence). There are 15 residues in the CDR3. Written as DNA, the CDR3 is TGTGCCACCAGCAGAGACTGGTATAGCAATCAGCCCCAGCATTTT. It translates to CATSRDWYSNQPQHF.

This clone was observed once. The chain employs TRBV7-8 and TRBJ2-3, with TRBD2 matching over 7 bases. With V trimmed by 7 bases and J by 4 bases, 14 bases remained unmatched. Germline lookup yields CDR1 SGHVS and CDR2 FQNEAQ. The CDR3 contains 16 residues. This CDR3 is CASTPLGGSGADTQYF. The CDR3 nucleotides read TGTGCCAGCACCCCTTTAGGCGGGAGTGGTGCAGATACGCAGTATTTT.

The V call is TRBV28, the J call TRBJ2-5; 10 nucleotides match TRBD2. CDR1 and CDR2 (germline): MDHEN, SYDVKM. This CDR3 contains 16 residues. Trimming removed 5 bases from V and 6 bases from J; junction bases left unmatched: 12. The CDR3 sequence: CASSRRGAGGPQTQYF. In nucleotides, the CDR3 is TGTGCCAGCAGTCGCAGGGGAGCGGGAGGGCCCCAGACCCAGTACTTC.

V usage is TRBV4-1 and J usage is TRBJ1-6; the D gene is possibly TRBD1 (6 bases). The V and J ends lost 0 bases and 9 bases respectively, with 12 bases between them. Per the germline V gene, CDR1 is MGHRA and CDR2 is YSYEKL. The CDR3 totals 15 residues. CDR3 bases: TGCGCCAGCAGCCAAGAGGACAGAGAAGCTTCACCCCTCCACTTT. This codes for CASSQEDREASPLHF.

This chain connects TRBV27 to TRBJ2-7; D may be TRBD2 (5 bases). CDR1 is MNHEY, CDR2 SMNVEV, per germline (reference sequence). This CDR3 is 14 amino acids long. Trimming cost V 3 bases and J 2 bases, with 11 bases left between them. The DNA of the CDR3 is TGTGCCAGCAGTTTGGCGGGCGCAACCTACGAGCAGTACTTC. This translates into CASSLAGATYEQYF.

The chain combines TRBV18 with TRBJ2-1; the match to TRBD2 covers 12 bases. Losses at the gene ends were 4 bases for V and 1 base for J; bases not matched to a gene: 5. Germline-derived CDR1 and CDR2 are KGHSH and LQKENI. The CDR3 length is 17 residues. In DNA, the CDR3 is TGTGCCAGCTCACAACAAACTAGCGGGAGGTCCTACAATGAGCAGTTCTTC. It yields the protein CASSQQTSGRSYNEQFF.

The V gene is TRBV5-4, the J gene TRBJ1-6; TRBD1 matches at 7 bases. CDR3 size: 15 residues. With 1 base clipped from V and 7 bases from J, the junction kept 5 bases outside the gene matches. Germline loops: CDR1 SGHNT, CDR2 YYREEE (reference sequence). The CDR3 DNA reads as TGTGCCAGCAGCTTGTCGGGACAGCTGAATTCACCCCTCCACTTT. Translated: CASSLSGQLNSPLHF.

This chain's CDR3 is CASSQDLGSSYGYTF. As DNA, the CDR3 is TGCGCCAGCAGCCAAGATCTAGGCAGTTCCTATGGCTACACCTTC. The chain links TRBV4-1 to TRBJ1-2, with D unclear. This CDR3 has 15 residues. The V and J ends lost 0 bases and 4 bases respectively, with 12 bases between them. Per the germline V gene, CDR1 is MGHRA and CDR2 is YSYEKL.

This clone was seen only a few times. The chain joins TRBV7-3 to TRBJ2-1; the D gene is possibly TRBD2 (6 bases). V was cut by 0 bases and J by 9 bases, with 15 bases left in between. CDR1 SGHTA and CDR2 FQGTGA come from the germline V gene. The CDR3 extends over 15 amino acids. CDR3 region: CASSLTAGIGVEQFF. CDR3 coding DNA: TGTGCCAGCAGCTTAACGGCGGGAATAGGTGTTGAGCAGTTCTTC.

The chain has TRBV5-1 and TRBJ2-3; 8 bases fit TRBD2. The CDR3 runs 15 residues. Germline CDR1 and CDR2: SGHRS and YFSETQ. Germline trimming cut 0 bases from V and 3 bases from J; bases unmatched to any gene: 3. CDR3 amino acids: CASSLAAGGTDTQYF. The CDR3 DNA follows: TGCGCCAGCAGCTTGGCCGCGGGGGGAACAGATACGCAGTATTTT.

The table lists this clone with a count of one. The CDR3 DNA follows: TGTGCCAGCCGAACAGGGGGTAAGAACACTGAAGCTTTCTTT. Translating gives CASRTGGKNTEAFF. The chain employs TRBV6-5 and TRBJ1-1; 8 positions match TRBD1. Unmatched junction bases numbered 6, after V lost 8 bases and J lost 1 base. Germline V gene data show CDR1 as MNHEY and CDR2 as SVGAGI. CDR3 length equals 14 residues.

The chain has TRBV14 and TRBJ2-3, with 7 bases matching TRBD2. The V gene's germline CDR1 is SGHDN and CDR2 FVKESK. Unmatched junction bases numbered 16, after V lost 5 bases and J lost 11 bases. CDR3 length: 15 amino acids. The CDR3 region has the DNA TGTGCCAGCAGCTCCACGGCGGGAGTGAAAAGTTTGCAGTATTTT. Translation gives CASSSTAGVKSLQYF.

The DNA of the CDR3 is TGTGCCAGCAGCTTCCGACGTAGCATGGACAATGAGCAGTTCTTC. It yields the protein CASSFRRSMDNEQFF. This chain uses TRBV7-9 with TRBJ2-1; D unresolved. The CDR3 extends over 15 amino acids. Germline CDR1 and CDR2: SEHNR and FQNEAQ (reference sequence). The ends were cut back, 3 bases at V and 5 bases at J, with 14 bases in the middle.

Comment on this clone: At the DNA level, this CDR3 is encoded by other sequences in the same sample as well. The chain employs TRBV12-3 or TRBV12-4 and TRBJ1-1; D unresolved. The CDR3 loop spans 11 amino acids. Trimming cost V 2 bases and J 7 bases, with 5 bases left between them. Written as DNA, the CDR3 is TGTGCCAGCAGTTTAAGCAGTGAAGCTTTCTTT. Its translation: CASSLSSEAFF.

The chain links TRBV12-3 or TRBV12-4 to TRBJ1-2; D not certain. This CDR3 contains 12 residues. Trimming took off 5 bases at V and 4 bases at J, with 8 bases between the two ends. CDR3 DNA sequence: TGTGCCAGCAGTCCAGAGGGCTATGGCTACACCTTC. It is translated as CASSPEGYGYTF.

This clone was counted a few times. This chain links TRBV7-2 with TRBJ1-1; 9 bases align to TRBD1. Germline-derived CDR1 and CDR2 are SGHTA and FQGNSA. Unmatched junction bases numbered 6, after V lost 5 bases and J lost 2 bases. This CDR3 has 15 residues. CDR3 region: CASSADRGGNTEAFF. DNA of the CDR3: TGTGCCAGCAGCGCGGACAGGGGAGGAAACACTGAAGCTTTCTTT.